The source of this T cell receptor (beta chain) is a study of siplizumab effects on memory and regulatory T cells. Whole-study findings and limits: Alloreactive sequences tracing back to unstimulated CD4+ memory cells fell significantly with siplizumab. Confirmation was lacking for the suppressive function of proliferating Tregs derived from siplizumab cultures.

J gave up 10 bases and V 6 bases, and 16 bases lay outside the gene matches. Germline V gene sequence: CDR1 MDHEN, CDR2 SYDVKM. The CDR3 length is 17 residues. TCR templates numbering around 110,000 were assayed per sample. Sequencing used immunoSEQ multiplex PCR; TCRdb keeps in-frame clones, though not all of them. The table lists around 100,000 clones, more than 85% of them singletons. A remark on this clone: Its antigen is still unknown.

This sequence was found in a human donor in good health. Sequencing was done on a sample of CD4+ T cells sorted from blood. The chain combines TRBV28 with TRBJ1-6; 9 bases are a match to TRBD1. The chain's CDR3 is CASRLPPPGQGPSPLHF. CDR3 nucleotides: TGTGCCAGCAGACTACCCCCCCCGGGACAGGGCCCCTCACCCCTCCACTTT. The full variable domain, its missing parts supplied by reference TRBV28 and TRBJ1-6, is DVKVTQSSRYLVKRTGEKVFLECVQDMDHENMFWYRQDPGLGLRLIYFSYDVKMKEKGDIPEGYSVSREKKERFSLILESASTNQTSMYLCASRLPPPGQGPSPLHFGNGTRLTVT.